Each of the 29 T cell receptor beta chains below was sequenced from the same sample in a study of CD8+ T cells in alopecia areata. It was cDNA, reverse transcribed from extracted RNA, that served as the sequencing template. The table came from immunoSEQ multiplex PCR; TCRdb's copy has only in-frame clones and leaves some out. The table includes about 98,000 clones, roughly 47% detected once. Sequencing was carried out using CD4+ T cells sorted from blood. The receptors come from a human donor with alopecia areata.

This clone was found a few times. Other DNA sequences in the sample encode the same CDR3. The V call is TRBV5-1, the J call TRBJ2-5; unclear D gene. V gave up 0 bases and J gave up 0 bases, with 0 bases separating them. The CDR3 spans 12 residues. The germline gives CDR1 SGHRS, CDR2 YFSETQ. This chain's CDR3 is CASSLDQETQYF. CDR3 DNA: TGCGCCAGCAGCTTGGACCAAGAGACCCAGTACTTC.

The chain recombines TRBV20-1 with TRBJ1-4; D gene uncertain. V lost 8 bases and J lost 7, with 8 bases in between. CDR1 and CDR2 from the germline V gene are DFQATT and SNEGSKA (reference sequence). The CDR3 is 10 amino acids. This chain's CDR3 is CSPRVEKLFF. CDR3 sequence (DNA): TGCAGTCCACGCGTTGAAAAACTGTTTTTT.

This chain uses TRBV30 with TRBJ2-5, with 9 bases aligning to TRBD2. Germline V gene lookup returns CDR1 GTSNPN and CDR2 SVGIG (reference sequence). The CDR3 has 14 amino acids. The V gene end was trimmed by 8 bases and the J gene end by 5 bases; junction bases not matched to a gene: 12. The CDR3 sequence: CAKDGGGARETQYF. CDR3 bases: TGTGCCAAGGACGGCGGGGGGGCCAGGGAGACCCAGTACTTC.

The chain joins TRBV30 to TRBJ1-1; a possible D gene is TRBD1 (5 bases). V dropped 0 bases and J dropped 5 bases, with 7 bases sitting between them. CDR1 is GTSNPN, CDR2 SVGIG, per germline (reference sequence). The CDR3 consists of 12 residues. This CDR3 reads CAWSVRGTEAFF. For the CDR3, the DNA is TGTGCCTGGAGTGTAAGGGGTACTGAAGCTTTCTTT.

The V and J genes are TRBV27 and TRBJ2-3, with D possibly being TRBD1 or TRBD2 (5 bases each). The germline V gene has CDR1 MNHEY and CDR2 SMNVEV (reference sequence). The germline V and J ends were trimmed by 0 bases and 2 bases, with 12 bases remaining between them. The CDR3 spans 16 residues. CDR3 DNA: TGTGCCAGCAGTTTATCGGGACCGACGACCACAGATACGCAGTATTTT. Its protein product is CASSLSGPTTTDTQYF.

CDR3 nucleotides: TGTGCCAGCTCACAGCCTAGCCTCTCCTACGAGCAGTACTTC. This codes for CASSQPSLSYEQYF. The chain employs TRBV18 and TRBJ2-7; perhaps TRBD2 as D (5 bases). CDR1 and CDR2 from the germline V gene are KGHSH and LQKENI. This CDR3 has 14 amino acids. V lost 4 bases, J lost 0 bases, and 10 bases lay in between.

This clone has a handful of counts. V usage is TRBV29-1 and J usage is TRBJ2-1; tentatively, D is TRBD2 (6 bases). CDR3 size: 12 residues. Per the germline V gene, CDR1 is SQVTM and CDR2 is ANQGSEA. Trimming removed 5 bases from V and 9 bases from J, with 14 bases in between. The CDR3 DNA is TGCAGCGTTTCTAACATGGGGGGTGAGCAGTTCTTC. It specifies CSVSNMGGEQFF.

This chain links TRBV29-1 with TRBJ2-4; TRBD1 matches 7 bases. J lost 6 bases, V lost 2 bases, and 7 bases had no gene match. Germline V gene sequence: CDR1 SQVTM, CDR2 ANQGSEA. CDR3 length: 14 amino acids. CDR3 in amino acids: CSVEPGGQPNIQYF. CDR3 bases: TGCAGCGTTGAACCTGGGGGACAGCCAAACATTCAGTACTTC.

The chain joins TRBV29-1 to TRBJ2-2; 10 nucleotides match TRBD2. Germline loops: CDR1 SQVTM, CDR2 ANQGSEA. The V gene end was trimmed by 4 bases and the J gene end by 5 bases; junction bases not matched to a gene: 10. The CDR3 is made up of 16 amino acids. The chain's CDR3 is CSVALAGDGLTGELFF. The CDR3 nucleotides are TGCAGCGTTGCCCTAGCGGGAGATGGTTTAACCGGGGAGCTGTTTTTT.

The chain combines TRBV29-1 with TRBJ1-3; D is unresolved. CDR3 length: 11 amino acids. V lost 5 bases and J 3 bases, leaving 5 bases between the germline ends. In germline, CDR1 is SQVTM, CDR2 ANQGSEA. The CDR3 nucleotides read TGCAGCGTTTTCCTTGGAAACACCATATATTTT. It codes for CSVFLGNTIYF.

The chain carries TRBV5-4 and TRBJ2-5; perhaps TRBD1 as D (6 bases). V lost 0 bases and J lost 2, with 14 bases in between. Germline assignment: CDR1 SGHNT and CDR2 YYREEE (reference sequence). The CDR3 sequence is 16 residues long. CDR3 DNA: TGTGCCAGCAGCTTGGGTGGGGGCGCATCACAAGAGACCCAGTACTTC. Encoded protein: CASSLGGGASQETQYF. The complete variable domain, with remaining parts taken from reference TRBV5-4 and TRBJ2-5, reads ETGVTQSPTHLIKTRGQQVTLRCSSQSGHNTVSWYQQALGQGPQFIFQYYREEENGRGNFPPRFSGLQFPNYSSELNVNALELDDSALYLCASSLGGGASQETQYFGPGTRLLVL.

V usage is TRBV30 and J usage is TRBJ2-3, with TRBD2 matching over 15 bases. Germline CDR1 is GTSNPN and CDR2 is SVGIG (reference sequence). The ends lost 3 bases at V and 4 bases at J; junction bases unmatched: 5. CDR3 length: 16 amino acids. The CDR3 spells CAWSPGLAGGPDTQYF. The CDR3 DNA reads TGTGCCTGGAGCCCAGGACTAGCGGGAGGGCCAGATACGCAGTATTTT.

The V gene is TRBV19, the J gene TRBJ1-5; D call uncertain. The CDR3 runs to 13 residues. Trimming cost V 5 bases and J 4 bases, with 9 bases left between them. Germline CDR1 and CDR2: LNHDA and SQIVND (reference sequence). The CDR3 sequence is CASSLSQNQPQHF. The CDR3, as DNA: TGTGCCAGTAGTTTGTCGCAGAATCAGCCCCAGCATTTT.

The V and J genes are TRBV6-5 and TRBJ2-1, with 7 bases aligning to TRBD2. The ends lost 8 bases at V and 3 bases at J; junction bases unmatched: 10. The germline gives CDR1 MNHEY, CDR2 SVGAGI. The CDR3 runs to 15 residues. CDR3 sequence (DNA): TGTGCCAGCTTTCCGACTGGCGGGAGCTACAATGAGCAGTTCTTC. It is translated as CASFPTGGSYNEQFF.

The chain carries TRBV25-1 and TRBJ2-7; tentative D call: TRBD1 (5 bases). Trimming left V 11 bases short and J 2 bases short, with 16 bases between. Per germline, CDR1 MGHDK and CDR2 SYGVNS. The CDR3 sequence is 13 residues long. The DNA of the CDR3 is TGTGCCCCCGGGCAGGGATGGACCTACGAGCAGTACTTC. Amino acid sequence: CAPGQGWTYEQYF.

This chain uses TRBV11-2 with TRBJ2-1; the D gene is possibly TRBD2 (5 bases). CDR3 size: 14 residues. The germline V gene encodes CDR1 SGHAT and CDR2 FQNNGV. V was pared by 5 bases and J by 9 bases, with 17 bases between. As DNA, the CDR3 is TGTGCCAGCAGCCTCGGAATGAGGGCCACTGAGCAGTTCTTC. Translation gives CASSLGMRATEQFF.

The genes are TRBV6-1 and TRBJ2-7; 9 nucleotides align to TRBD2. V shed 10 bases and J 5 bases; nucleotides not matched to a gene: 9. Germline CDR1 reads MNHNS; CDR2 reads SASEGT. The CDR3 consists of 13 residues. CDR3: CATDGLAGHEQYF. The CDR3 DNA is TGTGCCACCGACGGGCTAGCGGGGCACGAGCAGTACTTC.

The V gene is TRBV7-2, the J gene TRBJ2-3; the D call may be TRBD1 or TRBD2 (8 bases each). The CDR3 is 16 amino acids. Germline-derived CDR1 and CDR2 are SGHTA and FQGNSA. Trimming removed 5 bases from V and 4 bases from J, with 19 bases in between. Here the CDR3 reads CASSPGGDRLADTQYF. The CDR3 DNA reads TGTGCCAGCAGCCCGGGGGGGGACAGGTTAGCAGATACGCAGTATTTT.

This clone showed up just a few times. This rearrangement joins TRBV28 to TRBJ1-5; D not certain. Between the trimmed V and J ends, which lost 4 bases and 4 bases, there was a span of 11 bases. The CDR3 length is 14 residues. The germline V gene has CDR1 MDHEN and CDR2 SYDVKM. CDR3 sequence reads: CASSSGNKNQPQHF. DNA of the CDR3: TGTGCCAGCAGTTCCGGGAATAAAAATCAGCCCCAGCATTTT.

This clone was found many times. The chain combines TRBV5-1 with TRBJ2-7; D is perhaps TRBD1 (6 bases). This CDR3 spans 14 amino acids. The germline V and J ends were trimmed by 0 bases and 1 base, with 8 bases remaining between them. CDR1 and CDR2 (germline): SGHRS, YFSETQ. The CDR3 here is CASSLATGSYEQYF. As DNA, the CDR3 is TGCGCCAGCAGCTTGGCCACAGGGTCCTACGAGCAGTACTTC.

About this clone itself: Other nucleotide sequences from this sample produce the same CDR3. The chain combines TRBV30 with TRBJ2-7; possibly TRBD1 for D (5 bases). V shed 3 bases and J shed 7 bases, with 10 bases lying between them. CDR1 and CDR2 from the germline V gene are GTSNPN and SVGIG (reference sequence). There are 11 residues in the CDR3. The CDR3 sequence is CAWSRVGEQYF. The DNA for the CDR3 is TGTGCCTGGAGCAGGGTTGGAGAGCAGTACTTC.

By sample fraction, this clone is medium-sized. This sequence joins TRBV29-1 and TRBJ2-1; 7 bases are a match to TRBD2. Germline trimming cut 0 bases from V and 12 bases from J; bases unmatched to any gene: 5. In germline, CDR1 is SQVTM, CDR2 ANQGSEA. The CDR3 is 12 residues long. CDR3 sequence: CSVEDQRDLQFF. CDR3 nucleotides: TGCAGCGTTGAAGATCAGCGGGACTTGCAGTTCTTC.

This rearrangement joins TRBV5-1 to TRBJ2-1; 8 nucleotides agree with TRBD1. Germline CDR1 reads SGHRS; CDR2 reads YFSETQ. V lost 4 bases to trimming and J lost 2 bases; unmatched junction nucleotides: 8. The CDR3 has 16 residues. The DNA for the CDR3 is TGCGCCAGCAGCGTCTCCGGGACAGGTGCCTACAATGAGCAGTTCTTC. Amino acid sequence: CASSVSGTGAYNEQFF.

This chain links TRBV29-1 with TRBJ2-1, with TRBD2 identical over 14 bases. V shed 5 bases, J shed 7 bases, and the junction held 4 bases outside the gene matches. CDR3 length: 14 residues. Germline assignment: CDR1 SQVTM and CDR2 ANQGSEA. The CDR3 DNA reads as TGCAGCGTTTGGACTAGCGGGGGGACGAATGAGCAGTTCTTC. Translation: CSVWTSGGTNEQFF.

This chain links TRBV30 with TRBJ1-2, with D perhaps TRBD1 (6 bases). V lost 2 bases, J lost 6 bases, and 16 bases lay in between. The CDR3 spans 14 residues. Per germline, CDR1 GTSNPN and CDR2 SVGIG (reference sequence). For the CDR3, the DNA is TGTGCCTGGAGTATCGGGGGCGCACGGCATGGCTACACCTTC. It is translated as CAWSIGGARHGYTF.

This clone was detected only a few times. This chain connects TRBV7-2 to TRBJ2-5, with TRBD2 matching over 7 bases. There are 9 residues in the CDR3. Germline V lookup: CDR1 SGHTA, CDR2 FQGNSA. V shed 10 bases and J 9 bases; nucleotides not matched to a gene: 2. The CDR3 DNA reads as TGTGCCAACCGGGGGGCCCAGTACTTC. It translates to CANRGAQYF.

CDR3 region: CASYETANTEAFF. CDR3 coding DNA: TGCGCCTCGTACGAGACAGCCAACACTGAAGCTTTCTTT. This sequence joins TRBV5-1 and TRBJ1-1; D is possibly TRBD1 (5 bases). Trimming left V 10 bases short and J 2 bases short, with 15 bases between. From germline, CDR1 is SGHRS and CDR2 YFSETQ. The length of the CDR3 is 13 residues.

Here the CDR3 reads CASSSSTVADTQYF. CDR3 bases: TGTGCCAGCTCATCCTCGACAGTAGCAGATACGCAGTATTTT. V is TRBV18 and J is TRBJ2-3; a weak D match, TRBD1 (5 bases). This CDR3 has 14 amino acids. CDR1 KGHSH and CDR2 LQKENI come from the germline V gene. Trimming cost V 5 bases and J 4 bases, with 13 bases left between them.

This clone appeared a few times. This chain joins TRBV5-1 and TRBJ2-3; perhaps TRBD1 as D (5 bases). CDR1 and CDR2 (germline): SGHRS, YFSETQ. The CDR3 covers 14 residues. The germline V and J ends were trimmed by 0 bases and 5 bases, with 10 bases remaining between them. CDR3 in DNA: TGCGCCAGCAGCTTGGGGGGCCCGGAAGATACGCAGTATTTT. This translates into CASSLGGPEDTQYF.